The rows below give T cell receptor beta chains drawn from one sample of a study of blood T cell repertoires in COVID-19. The repertoire was sequenced with immunoSEQ multiplex PCR; TCRdb's copy has only in-frame clones and lacks some. The data show approximately 250,000 clones, with roughly 86% seen just once and about 8.7% held by the top ten. Sequencing input: peripheral blood. These receptors originate from a man in his forties or fifties with active or convalescent COVID-19. The CDR3 runs from the conserved cysteine through the conserved F or W. The D gene is left open where the match is weak. Where a row states a size, it is once, few, many or the class of an expanded clone; other rows omit it.

CDR3 length,J gene,D gene,clone size,V gene,CDR3 protein,CDR3 DNA
19,TRBJ2-6,-,once,TRBV7-9,CASSSTGGTVSSGANVLTF,TGTGCCAGCAGCTCCACTGGGGGGACAGTCAGCTCTGGGGCCAACGTCCTGACTTTC
16,TRBJ2-5,TRBD2,-,TRBV10-3,CAIKGGLAGDQETQYF,TGTGCCATCAAGGGCGGGCTAGCGGGGGACCAAGAGACCCAGTACTTC
18,TRBJ1-1,-,-,TRBV12-5,CASGLGPSGQSMNTEAFF,TGTGCTAGTGGTTTGGGACCATCAGGACAGTCTATGAACACTGAAGCTTTCTTT
15,TRBJ1-2,TRBD1,-,TRBV27,CASRTGGDVNYGYTF,TGTGCCAGCCGAACAGGGGGCGATGTTAACTATGGCTACACCTTC
13,TRBJ2-1,TRBD2,once,TRBV11-1,CASGRTSYNEQFF,TGTGCCAGCGGCCGGACTAGCTACAATGAGCAGTTCTTC
13,TRBJ1-1,-,once,TRBV7-3,CASSPGRGTEAFF,TGTGCCAGCAGCCCCGGTCGGGGCACTGAAGCTTTCTTT
15,TRBJ2-5,-,-,TRBV5-1,CASSLGGGYEETQYF,TGCGCCAGCAGCTTAGGTGGGGGGTATGAAGAGACCCAGTACTTC
16,TRBJ2-3,-,-,TRBV18,CASFHGGGGPTDTQYF,TGTGCCAGCTTCCACGGGGGAGGAGGGCCCACAGATACGCAGTATTTT
14,TRBJ2-4,TRBD1,-,TRBV9,CASSGTGGPNIQYF,TGTGCCAGCAGCGGGACAGGGGGCCCAAACATTCAGTACTTC
16,TRBJ2-1,TRBD1,-,TRBV18,CASSPTPGQGYNEQFF,TGTGCCAGCTCGCCTACCCCGGGACAGGGGTACAATGAGCAGTTCTTC
18,TRBJ2-1,TRBD2,-,TRBV4-1,CASSQDATGGAGGFEQFF,TGCGCCAGCAGCCAAGATGCCACCGGGGGTGCGGGAGGGTTTGAGCAGTTCTTC
15,TRBJ1-2,-,-,TRBV27,CASSLTPDRPYGYTF,TGTGCCAGCAGTTTAACCCCGGACAGACCCTATGGCTACACCTTC
14,TRBJ2-6,-,-,TRBV19,CASSNSRAANVLTF,TGTGCCAGTAGCAACTCCAGGGCTGCCAACGTCCTGACTTTC
12,TRBJ2-7,TRBD1,-,TRBV29-1,CSVGTGGDEQYF,TGCAGCGTTGGGACAGGGGGGGACGAGCAGTACTTC
18,TRBJ2-3,TRBD2,-,TRBV24-1,CATSDSRKISGITDTQYF,TGTGCCACCAGTGATTCCCGGAAGATTAGCGGGATAACAGATACGCAGTATTTT